This T cell receptor beta chain emerged from a study of blood T cell repertoires in COVID-19. The protocol was immunoSEQ multiplex PCR, while the TCRdb copy is restricted to in-frame clones and leaves out a portion. The data contain 45,000 or so clones, 80% to 90% of them singletons. The CDR3 is made up of 16 amino acids. Germline V lookup: CDR1 SGHAT, CDR2 FQNNGV. The V end lost 1 base, the J end lost 6 bases, and 15 bases lay between the germline ends. The TCR was taken from a man between 65 and 85 years old with active COVID-19. Sequences were obtained from peripheral blood. V gene TRBV11-2 combines with J gene TRBJ1-4; a weak D match, TRBD1 (5 bases). CDR3 in amino acids: CASSLGSRQGYEKLFF. The CDR3 nucleotides are TGTGCCAGCAGCTTAGGATCTCGGCAGGGTTATGAAAAACTGTTTTTT.